Listed here is a single TCR beta chain. The antigen is undetermined. The data were obtained in a study of T cells in localized non-small cell lung cancer. Germline V gives CDR1 SGDLS, CDR2 YYNGEE. The V end was cut by 0 bases, the J end by 7 bases, with 14 bases between. The CDR3 is 15 residues long. The assay was immunoSEQ multiplex PCR, and TCRdb's table has in-frame clones only and misses some. The table has 75,000 to 85,000 clones, around 84% seen once. Broader study findings: Across samples, adjacent lung featured a median roughly 61 of the top 100 tumor clones. The study linked higher blood T cell density to longer overall survival. It was uninvolved adjacent lung that showed the highest T cell clonality, exceeding tumor. Only one tumor region was sequenced, so heterogeneity remains possible.

The sample here was peripheral blood, taken before any cancer treatment. This receptor was identified in a female donor older than 55 with stage I lung adenocarcinoma. This chain connects TRBV9 to TRBJ2-1; tentatively, D is TRBD2 (5 bases). The CDR3 spells CASSVEARSGNEQFF. The CDR3 coding sequence is TGTGCCAGCAGCGTAGAAGCGAGGTCGGGGAATGAGCAGTTCTTC.